This T cell receptor (beta chain) appears in the sequencing data of a study of patients and donors after allogeneic stem cell transplantation. TCRdb re-called the RT-PCR reads with MiXCR, one entry per CDR3 protein. The table has about 410,000 distinct CDR3 sequences, under 20% seen once; the top ten hold just over 7%. Trimming cost V 0 bases and J 8 bases; bases outside gene matches: 8. The CDR3 is 15 amino acids. CDR1 and CDR2 from the germline V gene are GTSNPN and SVGIG (reference sequence). The sequence came from a human donor who was either an allogeneic HSCT recipient or a stem cell or donor lymphocyte infusion donor (not recorded which). It is not recorded whose cells these are; they may come from a transplant donor. The V call is TRBV30, the J call TRBJ2-1; 9 nucleotides match TRBD2. Sequencing was done on a sample of blood, either unsorted or a sorted T cell fraction (not recorded which). This chain's CDR3 is CAWSVHSGRVDEQFF. Here the CDR3 DNA reads TGTGCCTGGAGTGTTCATAGCGGGAGAGTCGATGAGCAGTTCTTC.